This TCR beta chain was identified in a study of blood T cell repertoires in COVID-19 (dated by TCRdb to the early 2020s). Regarding the research as a whole: For ImmuneRACE Cohort 3, a participant was defined as recovered based on two consecutive negative NP/OP PCR tests, clearance by a healthcare professional, or resolution of symptoms. The dataset comprised deeply sampled blood TCRbeta repertoires from subjects exposed to, actively infected with, or recovered from COVID-19. Samples came from the ongoing ImmuneRACE study (first 160 participants) plus 1,254 subjects from 6 global collaborators. Where available, HLA class I and class II types were obtained from metadata supplied by the sample provider rather than from assay-based typing. The collaborator samples originated in the United States, Italy and Spain and spanned the acute and convalescent phases of COVID-19. Nearly every sample came with metadata listing a de-identified subject ID, COVID-19 status, age in years and sex. The repertoires were made available in a free public database intended to serve as a resource for research on the immune response to SARS-CoV-2. The material from the prospective study consisted of cDNA or gDNA derived from T cells, B-cell-depleted T cells, or PBMCs.

General study outcomes and caveats: Clinical and demographic metadata were provided uncurated, with the amount varying by source and participant.

The germline V gene encodes CDR1 LGHDT and CDR2 YNNKEL (reference sequence). From cysteine to phenylalanine, the CDR3 is 14 amino acids long. Solely the CDR3 DNA is kept, with 42 bases framed from the first base. Unmatched junction bases come to 3, with V trimmed by 4 bases and J by 1 base. Comment on this clone: The antigen it binds to is not known. One base away there is no much larger clone; base qualities are not given.

TCRbeta CDR3 regions were amplified from genomic DNA using the immunoSEQ Assay, a bias-controlled multiplex PCR. As for how the authors treated the data: Nucleated cell counts per sample were estimated from amplification of reference gene primers within the assay. To quantify the absolute abundance of each unique TCRbeta CDR3 rearrangement, sequence reads were collapsed and filtered. For each sample, productive Simpson clonality was calculated by taking the square root of Simpson's diversity index across productive rearrangements. This is the immuneACCESS table as TCRdb keeps it, with only in-frame sequences that have V and J called. A part of the clones is gone; compared with another copy, unresolved V genes explain less than half, and the rest is unexplained. From that table come the V and J calls and clone size; the DNA was used to work out D and trimming. Counted in this sample were about 400,000 clones; around 87% of them appeared once. The ten top clones hold roughly 2% of the sample.

Participants in the prospective study were aged 18 to 89 years, lived in under 30 United States geographic areas, and enrolled through a virtual design. Cohort assignment in the prospective study relied on participant-reported clinical history from a screening survey and a study questionnaire. In the prospective study, mobile phlebotomists collected whole blood, serum and a nasopharyngeal or oropharyngeal swab from each participant. Prospective study participants could optionally give additional blood draws and questionnaires over a 2-month period. Blood samples from the prospective study were shipped frozen or at room temperature prior to DNA extraction.

The sequence is built from TRBV3-1 (or the pseudogene TRBV3-2) and TRBJ1-1; TRBD1 fits 7 bases in the junction. The sample taken for sequencing was PBMCs or T cells enriched from blood (not recorded which). The TCR originated in a man between 40 and 49 years old in a cohort exposed to, infected with or recovered from COVID-19 (not recorded which). The CDR3: CASSPGTENTEAFF. The bases read TGTGCCAGCAGCCCGGGGACAGAGAACACTGAAGCTTTCTTT.